The 8 T cell receptor beta chains presented below share a single source sample, sequenced in a study of blood T cell repertoires in COVID-19. The protocol was immunoSEQ multiplex PCR, while the TCRdb copy is restricted to in-frame clones and leaves out a portion. The profile covers some 150,000 clones, with approximately 90% appearing a single time and less than 4.5% taken by the ten largest. The sample taken for sequencing was peripheral blood. The origin of the receptors is a woman aged 55-75 years with active or convalescent COVID-19.

The chain is built from TRBV9 and TRBJ2-2, with D perhaps TRBD2 (6 bases). This CDR3 is 15 amino acids long. V gave up 4 bases and J gave up 5 bases, with 15 bases separating them. The germline V gene encodes CDR1 SGDLS and CDR2 YYNGEE. The CDR3 protein is CASSPRGRVTGELFF. CDR3 nucleotide sequence: TGTGCCAGCAGCCCCCGGGGGAGAGTGACCGGGGAGCTGTTTTTT.

A single count supports this clone. This sequence joins TRBV13 and TRBJ2-3; D is uncertain. Germline values: CDR1 PRHDT, CDR2 FYEKMQ (reference sequence). V lost 5 bases to trimming and J lost 8 bases, with 14 bases between them. CDR3 length: 13 residues. DNA of the CDR3: TGTGCCAGCAGCCCTAGTGGTGCCGTTACGCAGTATTTT. This gives the protein CASSPSGAVTQYF.

V and J are TRBV15 and TRBJ2-1; D might be TRBD2 (5 bases). V shed 4 bases and J shed 0 bases, with 10 bases lying between them. This CDR3 has 15 amino acids. The germline gives CDR1 LNHNV, CDR2 YYDKDF (reference sequence). CDR3 sequence reads: CATSKPGSSYNEQFF. The CDR3 coding sequence is TGTGCCACCAGCAAACCGGGGAGCTCCTACAATGAGCAGTTCTTC.

The chain couples TRBV5-6 to TRBJ2-7; TRBD1 matches 8 bases. Germline V gene data show CDR1 as SGHDT and CDR2 as YYEEEE. V lost 1 base, J lost 5 bases, and 5 bases stayed unmatched. The CDR3 consists of 14 residues. In DNA form, the CDR3 reads TGTGCCAGCAGCTTGAGGGCCAGGGGGCACGAGCAGTACTTC. Its protein is CASSLRARGHEQYF.

The chain uses TRBV2 and TRBJ1-3; D remains ambiguous. The CDR3 totals 15 residues. V gave up 4 bases and J gave up 0 bases, with 10 bases separating them. Germline loops: CDR1 SNHLY, CDR2 FYNNEI. This CDR3 is CASSVAVLSGNTIYF. The CDR3 coding sequence is TGTGCCAGCAGTGTTGCAGTCCTCTCTGGAAACACCATATATTTT.

The chain recombines TRBV13 with TRBJ1-1; D possibly corresponds to TRBD1 (6 bases). CDR1 is PRHDT, CDR2 FYEKMQ, per germline (reference sequence). The CDR3 length is 15 residues. V lost 5 bases, J lost 4 bases, and 17 bases lay in between. The CDR3 region is CASSMMTGLGTEAFF. The CDR3 bases are TGTGCCAGCAGCATGATGACAGGTTTGGGCACTGAAGCTTTCTTT.

This chain joins TRBV9 and TRBJ2-3; D gene ambiguous. This CDR3 contains 13 residues. The germline V gene has CDR1 SGDLS and CDR2 YYNGEE. V was trimmed by 0 bases and J by 2 bases, leaving 4 bases between them. The CDR3 sequence is CASSVGVTDTQYF. As DNA, the CDR3 is TGTGCCAGCAGCGTAGGAGTCACAGATACGCAGTATTTT.

The chain joins TRBV7-2 to TRBJ2-2; D gene uncertain. Per the germline V gene, CDR1 is SGHTA and CDR2 is FQGNSA. The CDR3 is 15 amino acids. Trimming took 0 bases from V and 1 from J, leaving 6 bases between them. This CDR3 is CASSLASGNTGELFF. The CDR3 DNA follows: TGTGCCAGCAGCTTAGCGTCAGGGAACACCGGGGAGCTGTTTTTT.